Listed below are T cell receptor beta chains from one sample, sequenced in a study of human T cells and chemical hapten exposure. Each CDR3 protein gets one entry after TCRdb re-called the RACE reads with MiXCR. Of about 130,000 distinct CDR3 sequences listed, approximately 9.1% are singletons. Sequenced input: whole blood. The receptors stem from a male donor in good health. Some clones in this sample may be carry-over from other donors' samples. The CDR3 runs from the conserved cysteine through the conserved F or W. The D gene is left open where the match is weak. Clone size is not always given. Where it is, it says once, few, many or a class for expanded clones.

V	J	size	D	DNA	CDR3
TRBV20-1	TRBJ2-4	few	TRBD1	TGCAGTGCTCTCGACAGGGGGTTGAGGAACATTCAGTACTTC	CSALDRGLRNIQYF
TRBV7-2	TRBJ2-6	.	TRBD2	TGTGCCAGCAGCTTAGCAAGCGGGAGAGGGGCTGGGGCCAACGTCCTGACTTTC	CASSLASGRGAGANVLTF
TRBV29-1	TRBJ1-5	few	TRBD1	TGCAGCGCAAGCCACGGGACAGGGGTTCAGCCCCAGCATTTT	CSASHGTGVQPQHF
TRBV29-1	TRBJ2-5	.	TRBD2	TGCAGCGTTATTGGACTAGCGGGTGAGACCCAGTACTTC	CSVIGLAGETQYF
TRBV11-2	TRBJ2-3	.	.	TGTGCCAGCAGCTTAGATCCGCCCGAGACAGATACGCAGTATTTT	CASSLDPPETDTQYF
TRBV19	TRBJ1-5	.	TRBD1	TGTGCCAGTACTGGGACAGGGGGCAATCAGCCCCAGCATTTT	CASTGTGGNQPQHF
TRBV4-2	TRBJ2-5	many	.	TGTGCCAGCAGCCAAGGAGCCGCTTCGGGCTCAGAGACCCAGTACTTC	CASSQGAASGSETQYF
TRBV29-1	TRBJ2-1	.	TRBD2	TGCAGCATCCTAGCGGGAGAAACCTACAATGAGCAGTTCTTC	CSILAGETYNEQFF
TRBV5-6	TRBJ1-6	many	.	TGTGCCAGCAGCTTGGTCAGGGGCCCGGGCTCCTATAATTCACCCCTCCACTTT	CASSLVRGPGSYNSPLHF
TRBV4-2	TRBJ1-3	many	.	TGTGCCAGCAGCCCGAACAGGGAAGAAGGAAACACCATATATTTT	CASSPNREEGNTIYF
TRBV4-1	TRBJ2-1	.	.	TGCGCCAGCAGCCAAGATCGAACTAGTTACAATGAGCAGTTCTTC	CASSQDRTSYNEQFF
TRBV12-3/TRBV12-4	TRBJ2-7	few	.	TGTGCCAGCAGTCCCAACGGGACTCGCACCTACGAGCAGTACTTC	CASSPNGTRTYEQYF
TRBV4-3	TRBJ2-7	few	.	TGCGCCAGCAGCCAAGAAGTTGGTCAAGGAGGAGGGGCCGCCGGAGGGGTTTACGAGCAGTACTTC	CASSQEVGQGGGAAGGVYEQYF
TRBV20-1	TRBJ2-1	few	TRBD2	TGCAGTGCTATCGTAAGCGGGAGAGTGAGCAATGAGCAGTTCTTC	CSAIVSGRVSNEQFF
TRBV6-6	TRBJ1-4	.	.	TGTGCCAGCAGTACGACAGTCTCAACTAATGAAAAACTGTTTTTT	CASSTTVSTNEKLFF
TRBV6-1	TRBJ1-5	many	TRBD1	TGTGCCAGCAGGGCCGGGACAGGGGCGGGTCAGCCCCAGCATTTT	CASRAGTGAGQPQHF
TRBV3-1	TRBJ1-1	many	.	TGTGCCAGCGGACAGACCATGAACACTGAAGCTTTCTTT	CASGQTMNTEAFF
TRBV7-6	TRBJ2-5	few	.	TGTGCCAGCAGCCCCCTATCATCAGCCCAAGAGACCCAGTACTTC	CASSPLSSAQETQYF
TRBV5-1	TRBJ2-2	many	TRBD2	TGCGCCAGCAGCTTGGGGTCCGCGGGAGGAAGTACCGGGGAGCTGTTTTTT	CASSLGSAGGSTGELFF
TRBV4-1	TRBJ2-3	.	.	TGCGCCAGCAGCCAAGATGGGAGCACGCAGTATTTT	CASSQDGSTQYF
TRBV7-9	TRBJ1-2	many	.	TGTGCCAGCAGCTTAGCGCGGGAAGAGGGTGGCTATGGCTACACCTTC	CASSLAREEGGYGYTF
TRBV11-1	TRBJ2-5	few	TRBD2	TGTGCCAGCAGCTTGCCTAGCGGAGAAAGCTACCAAGAGACCCAGTACTTC	CASSLPSGESYQETQYF
TRBV19	TRBJ2-3	many	.	TGTGCCAGTAGTAACGTAGCGGAGTTAAGCACAGATACGCAGTATTTT	CASSNVAELSTDTQYF
TRBV29-1	TRBJ2-7	many	.	TGCAGCGCGTCAGGTGGAGGAGGCTACGAGCAGTACTTC	CSASGGGGYEQYF
TRBV7-2	TRBJ1-1	.	.	TGTGCCAGCAGCCTGGGAGGGGCGGGGATGAACACTGAAGCTTTCTTT	CASSLGGAGMNTEAFF
TRBV20-1	TRBJ2-7	few	.	TGCAGTGCTAGAGATCTTTCGGCAGTCGCCTACGAGCAGTACTTC	CSARDLSAVAYEQYF
TRBV20-1	TRBJ2-1	many	.	TGCAGTGCTGCCTCGGGGGAGAGGGGGAATGAGCAGTTCTTC	CSAASGERGNEQFF
TRBV27	TRBJ1-5	many	.	TGTGCCAGCAATCAGCCCCAGCATTTT	CASNQPQHF
TRBV9	TRBJ1-5	few	.	TGTGCCAGCAGCGTAGTAGACTTCACGGGGAATCAGCCCCAGCATTTT	CASSVVDFTGNQPQHF
TRBV9	TRBJ2-7	.	TRBD1	TGTGCCAGCAGTGGCGGGACAGGGGGTCGAAGGGAGCAGTACTTC	CASSGGTGGRREQYF
TRBV7-9	TRBJ1-6	few	TRBD1	TGTGCCAGCAGCTTTCCGGTGCAGGGGGCAGGGAATAATTCACCCCTCCACTTT	CASSFPVQGAGNNSPLHF
TRBV28	TRBJ2-2	.	TRBD1	TGTGCCTGCAGTTTTAAACCATTTGACAGGGCGAACACCGGGGAGCTGTTTTTT	CACSFKPFDRANTGELFF
TRBV5-1	TRBJ2-7	many	TRBD2	TGCGCCAGCAGCGATCACGCTAGCGGGAGTTACGAGCAGTACTTC	CASSDHASGSYEQYF
TRBV4-1	TRBJ1-2	.	TRBD1	TGCGCCAGCAGAACCCCCGGGACAGGGGATGGCTACACCTTC	CASRTPGTGDGYTF
TRBV5-1	TRBJ2-7	few	.	TGCGCCAGCAAGAACAGGGATTTAGCCTACGAGCAGTACTTC	CASKNRDLAYEQYF
TRBV5-1	TRBJ2-7	.	TRBD2	TGCGCCAGCAGCCGGACTAGCCCCAACCTGGGCGAGCAGTACTTC	CASSRTSPNLGEQYF
TRBV7-9	TRBJ2-7	.	TRBD2	TGTGCCAGCAGCCTTCTAGCGGGAGGGCACGACCAGTACTTC	CASSLLAGGHDQYF
TRBV4-2	TRBJ1-2	few	TRBD1	TGTGCCAGCAGCCAAGCCCGGACAGGGGAGGACGGCTACACCTTC	CASSQARTGEDGYTF
TRBV10-3	TRBJ2-7	.	TRBD2	TGTGCCATCAGTGAGTCGCTAGCGGGGGGTAGTGAGCAGTACTTC	CAISESLAGGSEQYF
TRBV6-6	TRBJ2-7	few	TRBD2	TGTGCCAGCAGTTACGGGGTGGCTAGCGGGGGTTACGAGCAGTACTTC	CASSYGVASGGYEQYF
TRBV7-2	TRBJ1-2	many	.	TGTGCCAGCAGCTACCAGAGAGTTAACTATGGCTACACCTTC	CASSYQRVNYGYTF
TRBV10-3	TRBJ2-1	few	.	TGTGCCATCTCCCCGGGGGCCTCCTACAATGAGCAGTTCTTC	CAISPGASYNEQFF
TRBV5-1	TRBJ2-7	many	TRBD1	TGCGCCAGCAGCTTGCGGACAGGGGGCGAAAGGAGGGCCGAGCAGTACTTC	CASSLRTGGERRAEQYF
TRBV2	TRBJ2-1	.	TRBD2	TGTGCCAGCTCCCAAGCGGGAGGGCCGGATGAGCAGTTCTTC	CASSQAGGPDEQFF
TRBV7-9	TRBJ2-2	few	.	TGTGCCAGCAGCCAAGCTACGAACACCGGGGAGCTGTTTTTT	CASSQATNTGELFF
TRBV7-9	TRBJ2-4	once	.	TGTGCCAGCAGCTTAGCTTTCTGGGCCAGGGATCATGAAAACATTCAGTACTTC	CASSLAFWARDHENIQYF
TRBV24-1	TRBJ2-2	many	.	TGTGCCACCAGTGATCCGGCTAGGGGCACCGGGGAGCTGTTTTTT	CATSDPARGTGELFF
TRBV13	TRBJ1-1	few	.	TGTGCCAGCAGCTTTGAATCCACTGAAGCTTTCTTT	CASSFESTEAFF
TRBV12-5	TRBJ2-5	.	TRBD1	TGTGCTAGTGGTTCCGGGACAGTTCAAGAGACCCAGTACTTC	CASGSGTVQETQYF
TRBV7-9	TRBJ2-5	many	.	TGTGCCAGCAGCTTGGGGGAATCTGGAGAGACCCAGTACTTC	CASSLGESGETQYF
TRBV14	TRBJ1-5	.	.	TGTGCCAGCAACCAAGAGGGTTACAATCAGCCCCAGCATTTT	CASNQEGYNQPQHF
TRBV7-9	TRBJ2-1	many	TRBD1	TGTGCCAGCAGGGCACAGGGGACCTACAATGAGCAGTTCTTC	CASRAQGTYNEQFF
TRBV3-1	TRBJ2-3	.	.	TGTGCCAGCAGCCAAGTTCGGGATACGCAGTATTTT	CASSQVRDTQYF
TRBV27	TRBJ2-4	many	TRBD2	TGTGCCAGCAGTTTAATACGGGAGGCCCAGGCCAAAAACATTCAGTACTTC	CASSLIREAQAKNIQYF
TRBV5-4	TRBJ1-1	few	.	TGTGCCAGCAGCTTGGCCCCCCGGACAGACACTGAAGCTTTCTTT	CASSLAPRTDTEAFF